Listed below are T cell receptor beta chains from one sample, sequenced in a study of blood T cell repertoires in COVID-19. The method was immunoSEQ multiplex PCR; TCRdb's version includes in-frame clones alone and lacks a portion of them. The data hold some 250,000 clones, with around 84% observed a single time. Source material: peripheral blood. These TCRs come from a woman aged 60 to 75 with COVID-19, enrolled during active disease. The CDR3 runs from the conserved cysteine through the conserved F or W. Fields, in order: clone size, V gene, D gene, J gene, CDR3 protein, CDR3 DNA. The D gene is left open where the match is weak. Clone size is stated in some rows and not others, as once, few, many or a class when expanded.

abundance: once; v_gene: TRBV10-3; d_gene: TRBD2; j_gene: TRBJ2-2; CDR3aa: CATRTSGENTGELFF; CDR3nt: TGTGCCACAAGGACTAGCGGAGAGAACACCGGGGAGCTGTTTTTT
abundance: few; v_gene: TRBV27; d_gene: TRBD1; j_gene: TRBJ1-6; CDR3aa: CASSSPGQVNSPLHF; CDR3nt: TGTGCCAGCAGTTCCCCGGGACAGGTTAATTCACCCCTCCACTTT
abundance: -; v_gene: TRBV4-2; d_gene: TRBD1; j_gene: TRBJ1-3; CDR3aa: CASSQDSTGDSGNTIYF; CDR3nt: TGTGCCAGCAGCCAAGATTCCACAGGGGACTCTGGAAACACCATATATTTT
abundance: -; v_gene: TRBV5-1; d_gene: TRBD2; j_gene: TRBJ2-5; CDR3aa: CASSLGTSGIIRETQYF; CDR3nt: TGCGCCAGCAGCTTGGGGACTAGCGGGATAATACGGGAGACCCAGTACTTC
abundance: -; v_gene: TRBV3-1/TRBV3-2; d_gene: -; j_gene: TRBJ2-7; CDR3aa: CASSQGGEAYEQYF; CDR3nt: TGTGCCAGCAGCCAAGGCGGAGAGGCCTACGAGCAGTACTTC
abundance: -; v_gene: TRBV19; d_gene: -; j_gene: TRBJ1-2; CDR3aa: CASSATGHGYTF; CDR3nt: TGTGCCAGTAGTGCTACAGGGCATGGCTACACCTTC
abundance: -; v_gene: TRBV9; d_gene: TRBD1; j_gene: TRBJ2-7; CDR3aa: CASSVGQGPSSYEQYF; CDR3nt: TGTGCCAGCAGCGTAGGACAGGGTCCGAGCTCCTACGAGCAGTACTTC
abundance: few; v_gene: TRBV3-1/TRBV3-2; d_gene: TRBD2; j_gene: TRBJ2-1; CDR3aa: CASSQERLAGVNEQFF; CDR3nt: TGTGCCAGCAGCCAGGAACGACTAGCGGGAGTCAATGAGCAGTTCTTC
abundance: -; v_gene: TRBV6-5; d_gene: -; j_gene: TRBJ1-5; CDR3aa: CASLRTFDSNQPQHF; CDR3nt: TGTGCCAGCCTGCGGACATTCGATAGCAATCAGCCCCAGCATTTT
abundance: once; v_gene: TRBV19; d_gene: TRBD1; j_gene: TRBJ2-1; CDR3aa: CASSTGTGGGNEQFF; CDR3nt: TGTGCCAGTAGCACCGGGACAGGGGGAGGGAATGAGCAGTTCTTC
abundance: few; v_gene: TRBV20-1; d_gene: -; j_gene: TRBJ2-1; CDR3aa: CSASAGNNEQFF; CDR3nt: TGCAGTGCTAGTGCCGGGAACAATGAGCAGTTCTTC
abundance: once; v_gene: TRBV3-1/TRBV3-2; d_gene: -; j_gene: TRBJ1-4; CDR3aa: CASSQGGKLFF; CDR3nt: TGTGCCAGCAGCCAAGGCGGAAAACTGTTTTTT
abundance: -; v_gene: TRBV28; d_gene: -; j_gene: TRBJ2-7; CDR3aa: CASSISQGLSYEQYF; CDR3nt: TGTGCCAGCAGTATCTCACAGGGATTATCCTACGAGCAGTACTTC
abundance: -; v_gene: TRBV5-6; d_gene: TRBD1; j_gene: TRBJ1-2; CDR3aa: CASSPPGQVTYGYTF; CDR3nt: TGTGCCAGCAGCCCCCCCGGACAGGTCACCTATGGCTACACCTTC
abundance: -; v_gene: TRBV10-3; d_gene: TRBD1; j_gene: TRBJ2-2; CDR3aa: CATQGDRIRGNNTGELFF; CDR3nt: TGTGCCACCCAGGGGGACCGAATCAGGGGTAATAACACCGGGGAGCTGTTTTTT
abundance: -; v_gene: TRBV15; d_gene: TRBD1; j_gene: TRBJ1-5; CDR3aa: CATSRPRGTDGNQPQHF; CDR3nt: TGTGCCACCAGCAGGCCCCGGGGGACAGATGGGAATCAGCCCCAGCATTTT
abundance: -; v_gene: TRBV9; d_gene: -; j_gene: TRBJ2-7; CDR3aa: CASSVGPSTSYEQYF; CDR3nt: TGTGCCAGCAGCGTAGGACCTAGCACATCCTACGAGCAGTACTTC
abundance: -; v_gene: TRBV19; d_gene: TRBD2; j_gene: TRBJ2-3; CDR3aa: CASSIAREPGGDTQYF; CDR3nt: TGTGCCAGTAGTATAGCCCGGGAGCCCGGGGGGGATACGCAGTATTTT